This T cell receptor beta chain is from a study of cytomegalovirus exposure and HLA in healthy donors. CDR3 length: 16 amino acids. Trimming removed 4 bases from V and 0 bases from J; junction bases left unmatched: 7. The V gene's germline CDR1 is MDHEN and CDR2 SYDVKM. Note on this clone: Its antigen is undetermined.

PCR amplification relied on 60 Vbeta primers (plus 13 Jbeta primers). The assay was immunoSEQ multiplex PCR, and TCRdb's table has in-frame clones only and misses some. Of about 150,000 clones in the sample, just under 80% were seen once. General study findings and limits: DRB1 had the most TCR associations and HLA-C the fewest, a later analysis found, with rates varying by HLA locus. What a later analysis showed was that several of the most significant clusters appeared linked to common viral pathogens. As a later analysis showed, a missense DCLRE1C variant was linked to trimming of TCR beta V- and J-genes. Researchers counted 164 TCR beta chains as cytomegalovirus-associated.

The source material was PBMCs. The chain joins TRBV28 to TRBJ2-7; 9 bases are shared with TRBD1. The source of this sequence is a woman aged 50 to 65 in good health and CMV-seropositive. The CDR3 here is CASSSPGTGFSYEQYF. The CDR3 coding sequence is TGTGCCAGCAGTTCCCCCGGGACAGGGTTCTCCTACGAGCAGTACTTC. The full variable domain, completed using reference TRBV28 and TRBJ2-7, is DVKVTQSSRYLVKRTGEKVFLECVQDMDHENMFWYRQDPGLGLRLIYFSYDVKMKEKGDIPEGYSVSREKKERFSLILESASTNQTSMYLCASSSPGTGFSYEQYFGPGTRLTVT.